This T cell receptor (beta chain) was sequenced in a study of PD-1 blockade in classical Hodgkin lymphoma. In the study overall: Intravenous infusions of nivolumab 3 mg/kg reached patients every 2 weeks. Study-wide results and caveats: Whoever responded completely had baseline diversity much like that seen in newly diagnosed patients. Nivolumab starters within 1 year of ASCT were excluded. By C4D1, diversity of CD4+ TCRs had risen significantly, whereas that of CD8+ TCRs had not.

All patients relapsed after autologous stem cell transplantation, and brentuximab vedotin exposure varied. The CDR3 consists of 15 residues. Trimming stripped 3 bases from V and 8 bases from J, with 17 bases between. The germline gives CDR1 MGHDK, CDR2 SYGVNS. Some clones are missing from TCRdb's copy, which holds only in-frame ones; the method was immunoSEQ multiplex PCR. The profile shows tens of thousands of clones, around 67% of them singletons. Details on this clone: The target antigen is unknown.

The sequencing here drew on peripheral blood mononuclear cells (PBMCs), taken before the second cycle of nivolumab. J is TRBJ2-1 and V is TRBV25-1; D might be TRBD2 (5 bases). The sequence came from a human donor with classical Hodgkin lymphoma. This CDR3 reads CASSDWVEDWDEQFF. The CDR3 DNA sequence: TGTGCCAGCAGTGATTGGGTAGAGGACTGGGATGAGCAGTTCTTC.